A selection of T cell receptor beta chains follows, all from one sample in a study of shared clonotypes between healthy human individuals. Assay: immunoSEQ multiplex PCR; the TCRdb copy retains only in-frame clones and omits some. The top ten hold approximately 0.41% of the sample, which has under 2.5 million clones, 85% to 95% seen once. What was sequenced was naive CD4+ T cells from PBMCs. The receptors originated from a young man in good health. Some clones in this sample may be carry-over from other donors' samples. Each CDR3 is given without its conserved first and last residue. A D gene is named only where the DNA matches it firmly. Some rows mark clone size as missing; the rest say once, few, many or name a class of expanded clone.

>.|TRBV2|TRBJ2-7|.
ASSPVTPDEQY
>.|TRBV28|TRBJ1-5|.
ASRLLNQPQH
>few|TRBV5-1|TRBJ1-2|.
ASSLQEGVNYGYT
>.|TRBV27|TRBJ2-1|TRBD1
ASSISGTVAEQF
>.|TRBV7-2|TRBJ2-7|.
ASSFDRSYEQY
>.|TRBV29-1|TRBJ2-5|.
SVGAGEGGETQY
>once|TRBV28|TRBJ2-3|TRBD2
ASGGGLAGGTSTDTQY
>once|TRBV7-9|TRBJ2-5|.
ASSLTEETQY
>.|TRBV11-2|TRBJ2-3|TRBD1
ASSPFSQGGTDTQY
>.|TRBV27|TRBJ2-7|.
ASSARRRSHEQY
>.|TRBV2|TRBJ2-7|.
ASAEGLFSSYEQY
>.|TRBV10-3|TRBJ2-7|TRBD2
AISQGLAGRSYEQY
>.|TRBV29-1|TRBJ1-1|.
SVRTDMNTEAF
>.|TRBV5-1|TRBJ2-3|TRBD2
ASSFRLAGSTDTQY
>once|TRBV18|TRBJ2-5|.
ASSPFSDSQETQY
>.|TRBV28|TRBJ1-5|TRBD1
ASSSPGGGNQPQH
>.|TRBV6-5|TRBJ2-1|TRBD2
ASGPWGGQF
>.|TRBV28|TRBJ2-7|.
ASSLTGREQY
>.|TRBV18|TRBJ1-1|TRBD1
ASSPGSKGGLNTEAF
>once|TRBV2|TRBJ2-5|.
ASSEVGGRETQY
>.|TRBV18|TRBJ2-5|TRBD1
ASSPTAGTGGETQY
>.|TRBV10-3|TRBJ2-3|TRBD2
ATSGSPDTQY
>.|TRBV20-1|TRBJ2-5|.
SAGASSEQY
>.|TRBV5-8|TRBJ2-5|.
ASSFRQVQETQY
>.|TRBV6-1|TRBJ1-5|.
ASSFTGEGNQPQH
>.|TRBV4-3|TRBJ2-1|TRBD2
ASSPRIAGSNEQF
>.|TRBV28|TRBJ1-2|TRBD1
ASSPWDRKLYGYT
>.|TRBV11-3|TRBJ2-2|.
ASSRGISGELF